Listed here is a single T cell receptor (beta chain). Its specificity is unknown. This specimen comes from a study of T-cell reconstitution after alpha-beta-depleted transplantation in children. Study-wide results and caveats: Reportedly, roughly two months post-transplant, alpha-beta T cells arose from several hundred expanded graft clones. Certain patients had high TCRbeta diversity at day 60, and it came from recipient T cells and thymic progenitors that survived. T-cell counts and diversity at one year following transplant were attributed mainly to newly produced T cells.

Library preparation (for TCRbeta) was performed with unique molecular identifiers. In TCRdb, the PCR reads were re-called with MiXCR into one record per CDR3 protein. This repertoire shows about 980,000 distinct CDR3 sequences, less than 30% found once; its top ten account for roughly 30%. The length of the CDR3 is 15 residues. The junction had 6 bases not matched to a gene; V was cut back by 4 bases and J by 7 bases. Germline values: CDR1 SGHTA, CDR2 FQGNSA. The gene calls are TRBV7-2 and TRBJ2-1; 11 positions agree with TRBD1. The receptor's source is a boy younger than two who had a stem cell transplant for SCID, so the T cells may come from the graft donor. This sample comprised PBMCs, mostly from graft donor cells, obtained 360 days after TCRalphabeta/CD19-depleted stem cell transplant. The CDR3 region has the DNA TGTGCCAGCAGCTCCAGGGACAGGGGGTGGAATGAGCAGTTCTTC. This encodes CASSSRDRGWNEQFF.